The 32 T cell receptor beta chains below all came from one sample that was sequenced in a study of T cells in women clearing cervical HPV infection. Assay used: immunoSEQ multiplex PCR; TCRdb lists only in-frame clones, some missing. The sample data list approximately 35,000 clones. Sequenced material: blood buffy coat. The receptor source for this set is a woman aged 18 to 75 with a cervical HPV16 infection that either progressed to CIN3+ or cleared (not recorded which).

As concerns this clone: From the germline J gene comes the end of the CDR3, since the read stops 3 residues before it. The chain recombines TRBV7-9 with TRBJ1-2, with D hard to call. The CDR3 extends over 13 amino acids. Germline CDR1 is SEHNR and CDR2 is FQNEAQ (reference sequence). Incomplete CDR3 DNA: TGTGCCAGCAGCCCAACAGCGGTGGAGGGC. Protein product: CASSPTAVEG. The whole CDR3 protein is CASSPTAVEGYTF.

Here the CDR3 reads CASSSRGGDSDTQYF. Partial CDR3 DNA: TGTGCCAGCAGCTCCCGGGGGGGTGACTCAGATACG. The chain employs TRBV7-3 and TRBJ2-3; 8 nucleotides match TRBD2. The read terminates 3 residues before the CDR3 end, so the remaining end is supplied by the germline J gene. CDR1 SGHTA and CDR2 FQGTGA come from the germline V gene. V lost 4 bases and J lost 4; bases outside the gene matches: 7. This CDR3 is built from 15 residues.

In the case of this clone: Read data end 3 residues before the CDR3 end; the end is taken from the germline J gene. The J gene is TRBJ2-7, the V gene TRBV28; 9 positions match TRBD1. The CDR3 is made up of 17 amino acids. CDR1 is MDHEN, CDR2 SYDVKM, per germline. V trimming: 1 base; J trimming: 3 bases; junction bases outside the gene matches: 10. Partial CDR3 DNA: TGTGCCAGCAGTTTATTTGGCATACAGGGGGCTCGCTACGAG. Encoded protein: CASSLFGIQGARYE. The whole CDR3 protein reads CASSLFGIQGARYEQYF. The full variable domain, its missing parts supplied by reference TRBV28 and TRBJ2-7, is DVKVTQSSRYLVKRTGEKVFLECVQDMDHENMFWYRQDPGLGLRLIYFSYDVKMKEKGDIPEGYSVSREKKERFSLILESASTNQTSMYLCASSLFGIQGARYEQYFGPGTRLTVT.

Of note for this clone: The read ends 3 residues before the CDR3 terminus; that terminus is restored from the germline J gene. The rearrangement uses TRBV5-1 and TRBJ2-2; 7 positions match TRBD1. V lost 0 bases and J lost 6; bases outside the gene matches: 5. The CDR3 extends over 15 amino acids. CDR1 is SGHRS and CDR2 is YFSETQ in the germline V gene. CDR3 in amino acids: CASSLGQGEAGELFF. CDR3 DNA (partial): TGCGCCAGCAGCTTGGGACAGGGTGAGGCCGGGGAG.

CDR3 bases read: TGCAGTGCTAGAGAGGGACAGGGATCGAATACG. Translation gives CSAREGQGSNT. The whole CDR3 region reads CSAREGQGSNTQYF. V is TRBV20-1 and J is TRBJ2-3, with 9 bases aligning to TRBD1. Read sequence stops 3 residues before the CDR3 end, and the germline J gene provides the missing end. Trimming cost V 0 bases and J 7 bases; bases outside gene matches: 5. The CDR3 runs 14 residues. Germline lookup yields CDR1 DFQATT and CDR2 SNEGSKA (reference sequence).

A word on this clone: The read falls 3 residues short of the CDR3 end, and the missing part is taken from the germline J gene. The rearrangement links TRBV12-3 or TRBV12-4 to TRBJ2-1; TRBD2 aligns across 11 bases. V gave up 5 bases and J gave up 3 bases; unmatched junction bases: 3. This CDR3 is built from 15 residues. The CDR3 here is CASSASGRIYNEQFF. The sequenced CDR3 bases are TGTGCCAGCAGTGCTAGCGGGAGGATCTACAATGAG.

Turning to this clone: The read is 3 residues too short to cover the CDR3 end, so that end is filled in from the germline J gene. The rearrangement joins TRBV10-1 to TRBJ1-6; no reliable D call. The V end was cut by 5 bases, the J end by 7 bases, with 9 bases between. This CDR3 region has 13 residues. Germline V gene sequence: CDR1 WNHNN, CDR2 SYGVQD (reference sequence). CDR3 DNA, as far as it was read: TGCGCCAGCAGTTCGACGGGGAATTCACCC. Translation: CASSSTGNSP. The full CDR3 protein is CASSSTGNSPLHF.

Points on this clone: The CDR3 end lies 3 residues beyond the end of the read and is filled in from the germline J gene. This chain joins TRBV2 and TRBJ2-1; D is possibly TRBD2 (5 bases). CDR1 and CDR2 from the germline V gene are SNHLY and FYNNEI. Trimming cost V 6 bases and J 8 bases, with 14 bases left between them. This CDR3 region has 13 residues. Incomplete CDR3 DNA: TGTGCCAGCAGCTCCTCCTCTAGCTATGAG. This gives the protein CASSSSSSYE. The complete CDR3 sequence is CASSSSSSYEQFF.

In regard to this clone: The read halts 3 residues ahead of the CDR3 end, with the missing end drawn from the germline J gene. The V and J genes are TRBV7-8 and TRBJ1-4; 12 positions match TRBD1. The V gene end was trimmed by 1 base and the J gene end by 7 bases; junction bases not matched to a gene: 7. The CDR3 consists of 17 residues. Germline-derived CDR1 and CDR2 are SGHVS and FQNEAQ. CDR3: CASSLGRDRGRAEKLFF. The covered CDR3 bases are TGTGCCAGCAGCTTAGGAAGGGACAGGGGGCGAGCTGAAAAA.

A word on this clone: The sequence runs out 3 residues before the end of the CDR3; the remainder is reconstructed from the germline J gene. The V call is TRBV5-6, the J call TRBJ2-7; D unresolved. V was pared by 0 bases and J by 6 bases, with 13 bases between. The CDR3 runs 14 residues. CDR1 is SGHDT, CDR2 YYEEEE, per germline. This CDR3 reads CASSLAELSGEQYF. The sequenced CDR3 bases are TGTGCCAGCAGCTTGGCAGAGCTTTCAGGCGAG.

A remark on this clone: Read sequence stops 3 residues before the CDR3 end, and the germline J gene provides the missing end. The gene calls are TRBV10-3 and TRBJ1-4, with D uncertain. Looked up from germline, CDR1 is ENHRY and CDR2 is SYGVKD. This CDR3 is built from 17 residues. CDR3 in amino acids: CAISESYVDSYNSPLFF. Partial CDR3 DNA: TGTGCCATCAGTGAGTCCTATGTTGACTCCTATAATTCACCA.

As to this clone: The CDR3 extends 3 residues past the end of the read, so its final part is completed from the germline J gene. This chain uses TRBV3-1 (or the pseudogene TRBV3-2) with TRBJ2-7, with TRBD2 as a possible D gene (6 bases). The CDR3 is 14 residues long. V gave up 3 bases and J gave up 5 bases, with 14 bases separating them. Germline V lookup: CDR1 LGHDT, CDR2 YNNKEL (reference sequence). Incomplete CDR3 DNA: TGTGCCAGCAGCCATAGCACTAGCACCCACGAG. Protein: CASSHSTSTHE. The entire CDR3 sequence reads CASSHSTSTHEQYF.

CDR3 bases read: TGTGCCAGCAGCTTGGTACAGTCGGCGAACACTGAA. It yields the protein CASSLVQSANTE. The whole CDR3 protein is CASSLVQSANTEAFF. The J gene is TRBJ1-1, the V gene TRBV7-8; the D is unclear. The read ends 3 residues shy of where the CDR3 ends; the end is completed using the germline J gene. Germline V gene sequence: CDR1 SGHVS, CDR2 FQNEAQ. V lost 3 bases and J lost 1, with 12 bases in between. The CDR3 spans 15 residues.

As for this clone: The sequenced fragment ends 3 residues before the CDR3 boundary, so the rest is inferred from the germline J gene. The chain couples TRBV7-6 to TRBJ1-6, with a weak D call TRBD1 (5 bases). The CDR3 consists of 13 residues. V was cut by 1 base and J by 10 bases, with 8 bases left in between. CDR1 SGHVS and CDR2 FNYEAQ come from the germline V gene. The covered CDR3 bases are TGTGCCAGCAGCTTAGGGGGCTCCTCACCC. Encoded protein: CASSLGGSSP. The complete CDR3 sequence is CASSLGGSSPLHF.

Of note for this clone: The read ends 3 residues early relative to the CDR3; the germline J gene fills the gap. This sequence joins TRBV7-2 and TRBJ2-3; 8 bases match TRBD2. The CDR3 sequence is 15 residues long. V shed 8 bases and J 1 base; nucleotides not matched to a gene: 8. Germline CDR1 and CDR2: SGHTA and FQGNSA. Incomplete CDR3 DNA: TGTGCCAGCTCCCGGGGGGGGCAACGCACAGATACG. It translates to CASSRGGQRTDT. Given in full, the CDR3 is CASSRGGQRTDTQYF.

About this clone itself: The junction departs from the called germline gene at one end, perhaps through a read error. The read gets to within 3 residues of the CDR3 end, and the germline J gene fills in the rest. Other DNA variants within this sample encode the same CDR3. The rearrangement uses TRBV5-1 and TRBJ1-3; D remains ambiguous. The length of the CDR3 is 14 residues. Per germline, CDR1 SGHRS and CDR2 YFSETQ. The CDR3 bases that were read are TGCGCCAGCAGCTTTACCGGGGTCGGAAACACT. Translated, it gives CASSFTGVGNT. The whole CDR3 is CASSFTGVGNTIYF.

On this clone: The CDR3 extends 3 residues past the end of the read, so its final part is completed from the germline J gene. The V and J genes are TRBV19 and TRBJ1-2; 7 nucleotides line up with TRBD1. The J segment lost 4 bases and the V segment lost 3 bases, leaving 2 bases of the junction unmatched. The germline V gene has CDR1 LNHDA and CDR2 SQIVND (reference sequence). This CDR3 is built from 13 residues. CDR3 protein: CASSIDRAYGYTF. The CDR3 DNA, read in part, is TGTGCCAGTAGTATCGACAGGGCCTATGGC.

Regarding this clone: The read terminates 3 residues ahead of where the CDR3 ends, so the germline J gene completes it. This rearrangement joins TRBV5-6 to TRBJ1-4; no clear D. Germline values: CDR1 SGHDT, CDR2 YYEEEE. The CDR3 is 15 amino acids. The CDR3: CASSLREVYNSPLFF. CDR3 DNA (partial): TGTGCCAGCAGCTTAAGAGAAGTCTATAATTCACCA.

The CDR3 DNA, read in part, is TGTGCCAGCAGCTCCGGGACTTCCCTCACAGATACG. This sequence encodes CASSSGTSLTDT. The CDR3 as a whole reads CASSSGTSLTDTQYF. V usage is TRBV5-4 and J usage is TRBJ2-3; D perhaps matches TRBD2 (6 bases). The sequence runs out 3 residues before the end of the CDR3; the remainder is reconstructed from the germline J gene. Germline lookup yields CDR1 SGHNT and CDR2 YYREEE (reference sequence). The CDR3 covers 15 residues. Trimming took 3 bases from V and 2 from J, leaving 13 bases between them. Full variable domain (remainder filled in from reference TRBV5-4 and TRBJ2-3): ETGVTQSPTHLIKTRGQQVTLRCSSQSGHNTVSWYQQALGQGPQFIFQYYREEENGRGNFPPRFSGLQFPNYSSELNVNALELDDSALYLCASSSGTSLTDTQYFGPGTRLTVL.

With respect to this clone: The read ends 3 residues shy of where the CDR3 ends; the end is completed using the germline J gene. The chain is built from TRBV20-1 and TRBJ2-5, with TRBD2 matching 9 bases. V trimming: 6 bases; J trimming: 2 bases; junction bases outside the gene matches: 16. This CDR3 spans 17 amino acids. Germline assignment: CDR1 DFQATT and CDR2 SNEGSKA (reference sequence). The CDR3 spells CSATRASGAGEQETQYF. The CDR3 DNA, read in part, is TGCAGTGCCACGCGGGCTAGCGGGGCGGGAGAGCAAGAGACC.

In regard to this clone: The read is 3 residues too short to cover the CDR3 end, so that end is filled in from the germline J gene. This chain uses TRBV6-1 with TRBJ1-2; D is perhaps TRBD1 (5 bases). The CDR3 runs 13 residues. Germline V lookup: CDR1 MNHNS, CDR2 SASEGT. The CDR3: CASSGYRLGGYTF. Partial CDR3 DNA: TGTGCCAGCAGTGGGTACAGGTTAGGCGGC.

Incomplete CDR3 DNA: TGCGCCAGCAGCCAAGATCTTGAGGGGGTTGGGGCCTACGAG. Translating gives CASSQDLEGVGAYE. The entire CDR3 sequence reads CASSQDLEGVGAYEQYF. This sequence joins TRBV4-1 and TRBJ2-7; weak D call: TRBD1 (6 bases). The read ends 3 residues shy of where the CDR3 ends; the end is completed using the germline J gene. The V end lost 0 bases, the J end lost 2 bases, and 17 bases lay between the germline ends. Germline V CDR1 and CDR2: MGHRA, YSYEKL. The CDR3 is made up of 17 amino acids.

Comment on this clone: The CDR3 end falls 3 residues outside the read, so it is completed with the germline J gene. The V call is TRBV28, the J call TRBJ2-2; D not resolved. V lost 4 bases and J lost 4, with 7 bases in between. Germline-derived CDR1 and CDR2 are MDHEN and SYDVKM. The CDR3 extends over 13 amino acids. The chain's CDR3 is CASSYEVTGELFF. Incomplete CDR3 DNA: TGTGCCAGCAGTTATGAGGTCACCGGGGAG.

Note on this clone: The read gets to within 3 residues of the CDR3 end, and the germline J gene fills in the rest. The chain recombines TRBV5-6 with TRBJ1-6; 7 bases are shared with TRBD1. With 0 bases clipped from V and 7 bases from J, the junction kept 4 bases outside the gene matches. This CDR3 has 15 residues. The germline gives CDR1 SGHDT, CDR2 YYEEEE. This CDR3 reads CASSLVQGRNSPLHF. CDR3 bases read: TGTGCCAGCAGCTTGGTACAGGGGCGGAATTCACCC.

CDR3 sequence reads: CSARLTSGRPSGSYNEQFF. The CDR3 DNA, read in part, is TGCAGTGCTAGATTGACTAGCGGGAGGCCGTCCGGCTCCTACAATGAG. This rearrangement joins TRBV20-1 to TRBJ2-1; 13 positions match TRBD2. The read is 3 residues too short to cover the CDR3 end, so that end is filled in from the germline J gene. Looked up from germline, CDR1 is DFQATT and CDR2 is SNEGSKA (reference sequence). V was clipped by 2 bases and J by 0 bases; unmatched bases: 10. The CDR3 totals 19 residues.

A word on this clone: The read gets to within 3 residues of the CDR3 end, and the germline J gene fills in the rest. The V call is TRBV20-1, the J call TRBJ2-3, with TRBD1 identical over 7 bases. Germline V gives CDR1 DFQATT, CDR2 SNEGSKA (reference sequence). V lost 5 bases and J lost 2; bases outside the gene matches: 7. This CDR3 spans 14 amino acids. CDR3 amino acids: CSAPGQPITDTQYF. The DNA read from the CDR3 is TGCAGTGCTCCGGGACAGCCTATCACAGATACG.

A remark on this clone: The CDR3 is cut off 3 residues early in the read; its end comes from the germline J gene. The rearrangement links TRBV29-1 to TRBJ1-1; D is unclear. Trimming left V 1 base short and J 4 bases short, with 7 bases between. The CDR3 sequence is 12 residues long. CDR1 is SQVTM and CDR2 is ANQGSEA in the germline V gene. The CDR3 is CSVEGGPTEAFF. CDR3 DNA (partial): TGCAGCGTTGAAGGAGGTCCCACTGAA.

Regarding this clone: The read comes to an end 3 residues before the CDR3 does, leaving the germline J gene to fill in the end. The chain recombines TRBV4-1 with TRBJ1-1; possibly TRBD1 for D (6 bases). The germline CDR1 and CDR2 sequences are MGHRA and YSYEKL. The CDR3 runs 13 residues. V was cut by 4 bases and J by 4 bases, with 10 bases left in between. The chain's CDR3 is CASSPTGFTEAFF. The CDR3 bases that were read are TGCGCCAGCAGCCCTACAGGGTTCACTGAA.

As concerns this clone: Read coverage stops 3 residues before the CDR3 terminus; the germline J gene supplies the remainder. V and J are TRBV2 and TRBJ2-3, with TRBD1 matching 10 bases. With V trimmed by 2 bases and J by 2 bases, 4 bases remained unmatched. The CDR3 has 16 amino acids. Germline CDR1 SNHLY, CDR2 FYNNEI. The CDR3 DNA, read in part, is TGTGCCAGCAGTGAAAGTGGGACAGGGGACACAGATACG. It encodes CASSESGTGDTDT. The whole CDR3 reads CASSESGTGDTDTQYF.

CDR3: CSARDQGGGPAEQYF. The part of the CDR3 DNA that was read is TGCAGTGCTAGAGATCAAGGCGGGGGCCCAGCCGAG. The J gene is TRBJ2-7, the V gene TRBV20-1, with D possibly TRBD2 on 7 matching bases. Coverage ceases 3 residues before the CDR3 finishes, and the germline J gene fills in the end. The CDR3 has 15 amino acids. Germline V gene lookup returns CDR1 DFQATT and CDR2 SNEGSKA (reference sequence). V was shortened by 0 bases and J by 6 bases, with 18 bases between the two germline ends.

CDR3 DNA (partial): TGTGCCAGCAGCTTGACACTCAATTCACCC. Translating gives CASSLTLNSP. The CDR3 reads in full as CASSLTLNSPLHF. The chain couples TRBV11-3 to TRBJ1-6; no definite D call. The read gets to within 3 residues of the CDR3 end, and the germline J gene fills in the rest. With 3 bases removed from V and 7 bases from J, the gap between germline ends came to 7 bases. Germline lookup yields CDR1 SGHNT and CDR2 YENEEA. The CDR3 has 13 amino acids.

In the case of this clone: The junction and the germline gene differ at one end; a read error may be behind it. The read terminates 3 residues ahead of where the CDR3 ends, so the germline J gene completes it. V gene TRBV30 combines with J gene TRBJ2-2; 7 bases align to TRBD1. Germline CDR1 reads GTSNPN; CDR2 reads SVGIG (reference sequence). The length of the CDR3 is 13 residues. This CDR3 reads CAWTGHTNSPLFF. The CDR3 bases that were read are TGTGCTTGGACAGGTCATACCAATTCACCG.